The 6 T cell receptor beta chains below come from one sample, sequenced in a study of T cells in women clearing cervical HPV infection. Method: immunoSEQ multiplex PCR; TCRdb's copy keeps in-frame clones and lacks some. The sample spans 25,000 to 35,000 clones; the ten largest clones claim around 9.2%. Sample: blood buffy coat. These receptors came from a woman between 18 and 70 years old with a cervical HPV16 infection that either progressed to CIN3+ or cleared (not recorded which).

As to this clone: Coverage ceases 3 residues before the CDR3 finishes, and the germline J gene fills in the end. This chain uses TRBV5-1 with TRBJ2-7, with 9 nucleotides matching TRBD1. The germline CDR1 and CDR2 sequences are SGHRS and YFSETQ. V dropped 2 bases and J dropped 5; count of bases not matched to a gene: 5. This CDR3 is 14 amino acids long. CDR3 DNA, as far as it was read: TGCGCCAGCAGCTTACAGGGGGCGATGGACGAG. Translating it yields CASSLQGAMDE. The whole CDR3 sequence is CASSLQGAMDEQYF.

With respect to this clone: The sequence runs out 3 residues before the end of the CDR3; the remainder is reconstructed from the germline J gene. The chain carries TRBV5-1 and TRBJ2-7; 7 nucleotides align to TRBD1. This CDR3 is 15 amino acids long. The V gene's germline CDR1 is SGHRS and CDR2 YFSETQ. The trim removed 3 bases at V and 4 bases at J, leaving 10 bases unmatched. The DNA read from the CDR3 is TGCGCCAGCAGCTCTTGGCGACAGGGTATTTACGAG. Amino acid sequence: CASSSWRQGIYE. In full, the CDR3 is CASSSWRQGIYEQYF. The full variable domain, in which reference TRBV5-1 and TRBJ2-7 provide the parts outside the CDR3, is KAGVTQTPRYLIKTRGQQVTLSCSPISGHRSVSWYQQTPGQGLQFLFEYFSETQRNKGNFPGRFSGRQFSNSRSEMNVSTLELGDSALYLCASSSWRQGIYEQYFGPGTRLTVT.

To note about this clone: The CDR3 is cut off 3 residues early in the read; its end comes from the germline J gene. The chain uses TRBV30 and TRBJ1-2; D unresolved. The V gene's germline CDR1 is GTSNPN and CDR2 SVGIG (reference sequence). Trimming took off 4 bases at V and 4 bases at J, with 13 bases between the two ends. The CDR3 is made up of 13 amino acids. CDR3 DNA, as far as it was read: TGTGCCTGGATTCCCCGGACTGTCTATGGC. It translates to CAWIPRTVYG. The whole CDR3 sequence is CAWIPRTVYGYTF. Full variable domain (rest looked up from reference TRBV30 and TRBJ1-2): SQTIHQWPATLVQPVGSPLSLECTVEGTSNPNLYWYRQAAGRGLQLLFYSVGIGQISSEVPQNLSASRPQDRQFILSSKKLLLSDSGFYLCAWIPRTVYGYTFGSGTRLTVV.

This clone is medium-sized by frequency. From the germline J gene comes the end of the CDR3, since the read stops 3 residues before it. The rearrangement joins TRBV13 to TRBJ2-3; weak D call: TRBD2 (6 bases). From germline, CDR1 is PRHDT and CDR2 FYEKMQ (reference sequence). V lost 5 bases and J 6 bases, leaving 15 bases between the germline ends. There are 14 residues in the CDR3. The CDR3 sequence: CASSPSGGADTQYF. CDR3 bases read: TGTGCCAGCAGCCCCTCCGGGGGTGCGGATACG.

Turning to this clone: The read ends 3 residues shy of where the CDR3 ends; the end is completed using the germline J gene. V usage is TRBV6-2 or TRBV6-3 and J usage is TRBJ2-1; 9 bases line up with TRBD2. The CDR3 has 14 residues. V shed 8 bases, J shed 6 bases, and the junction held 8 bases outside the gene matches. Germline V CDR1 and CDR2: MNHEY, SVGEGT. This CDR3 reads CASSRAGGGNEQFF. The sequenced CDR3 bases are TGTGCCAGCTCGCGAGCGGGAGGTGGCAATGAG.

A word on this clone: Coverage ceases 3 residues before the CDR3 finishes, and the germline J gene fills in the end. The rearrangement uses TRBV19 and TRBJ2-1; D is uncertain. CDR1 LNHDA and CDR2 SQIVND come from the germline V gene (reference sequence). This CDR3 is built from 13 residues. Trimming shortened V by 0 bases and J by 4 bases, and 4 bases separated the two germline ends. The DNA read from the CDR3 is TGTGCCAGTAGTATAGACTATTACAATGAG. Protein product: CASSIDYYNE. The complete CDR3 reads CASSIDYYNEQFF.